These 25 T cell receptor beta chains originate from one sample sequenced in a study of shared clonotypes between healthy human individuals. Sequenced by immunoSEQ multiplex PCR; TCRdb stores in-frame clones only, minus some. The table lists just over 2,000,000 clones, roughly 94% of them singletons. Material for sequencing was naive CD4+ T cells sorted from blood. Noted subset: CD45RA+ positively selected. Every receptor here comes from a young man in good health.

The rearrangement joins TRBV6-6 to TRBJ1-6; 9 nucleotides match TRBD1. V shed 6 bases and J 7 bases; nucleotides not matched to a gene: 7. The length of the CDR3 is 15 residues. Per germline, CDR1 MNHNY and CDR2 SVGAGI (reference sequence). The CDR3 nucleotides read TGTGCCAGCAGGGATAGGGACAGGGTGAATTCACCCCTCCACTTT. Its translation is CASRDRDRVNSPLHF.

The chain combines TRBV30 with TRBJ1-5; D is unclear. This CDR3 contains 13 residues. V was clipped by 0 bases and J by 5 bases, with 8 bases between them. In germline, CDR1 is GTSNPN, CDR2 SVGIG (reference sequence). DNA of the CDR3: TGTGCCTGGAGTGTACTCGAGTATCAGCCCCAGCATTTT. It specifies CAWSVLEYQPQHF.

The chain couples TRBV5-1 to TRBJ2-3; TRBD1 is a possible D gene (5 bases). Germline loops: CDR1 SGHRS, CDR2 YFSETQ. This CDR3 is built from 14 residues. The V and J ends lost 7 bases and 0 bases respectively, with 12 bases between them. CDR3: CASHSGASTDTQYF. The CDR3 DNA sequence: TGCGCCAGCCATTCTGGGGCTAGCACAGATACGCAGTATTTT.

This rearrangement joins TRBV19 to TRBJ2-7; no reliable D call. Between the trimmed V and J ends, which lost 0 bases and 0 bases, there was a span of 6 bases. CDR1 and CDR2 from the germline V gene are LNHDA and SQIVND (reference sequence). This CDR3 has 14 residues. Written as DNA, the CDR3 is TGTGCCAGTAGTATAGACACCTCCTCCTACGAGCAGTACTTC. The encoded protein is CASSIDTSSYEQYF.

This chain links TRBV6-1 with TRBJ2-3; possible D gene TRBD1, 6 bases. The length of the CDR3 is 12 residues. V was trimmed by 8 bases and J by 2 bases, leaving 8 bases between them. CDR1 and CDR2 (germline): MNHNS, SASEGT. The CDR3, as DNA: TGTGCCAGCGCAGGGGACACAGATACGCAGTATTTT. Protein: CASAGDTDTQYF.

J is TRBJ2-5 and V is TRBV4-1; 12 positions agree with TRBD2. The CDR3 totals 19 residues. V shed 2 bases and J 5 bases; nucleotides not matched to a gene: 15. The germline V gene has CDR1 MGHRA and CDR2 YSYEKL. The CDR3 DNA sequence: TGCGCCAGCAGCCAAAGTTTCTTTGGGCTAGCGGGAGGGCCGGAGACCCAGTACTTC. This translates into CASSQSFFGLAGGPETQYF.

As for this clone: The junction does not match germline at one end; this may be a read error. The gene calls are TRBV6-1 and TRBJ2-1; 8 bases are shared with TRBD1. The CDR3 contains 13 residues. The germline CDR1 and CDR2 sequences are MNHNS and SASEGT. In DNA, the CDR3 is TGTGCCAGCAGTGAAGGTCCAGGGGGCGTGGGGATCTTC. It codes for CASSEGPGGVGIF.

This rearrangement joins TRBV4-2 to TRBJ1-6, with 9 bases lining up with TRBD1. This CDR3 region has 16 residues. Germline V gene lookup returns CDR1 LGHNA and CDR2 YNFKEQ. V lost 5 bases and J lost 3; bases outside the gene matches: 5. The CDR3 region has the DNA TGTGCCAGCAGCTTATTGACAGGGGGCTATAATTCACCCCTCCACTTT. Residues: CASSLLTGGYNSPLHF.

This chain connects TRBV10-3 to TRBJ1-1; 7 bases fit TRBD1. Looked up from germline, CDR1 is ENHRY and CDR2 is SYGVKD. V dropped 11 bases and J dropped 0; count of bases not matched to a gene: 6. CDR3 length equals 13 residues. CDR3 nucleotides: TGTGCCGCTACAGGGGAAATGAACACTGAAGCTTTCTTT. Protein sequence: CAATGEMNTEAFF.

The chain joins TRBV5-6 to TRBJ1-4; D is uncertain. Germline values: CDR1 SGHDT, CDR2 YYEEEE. With 4 bases removed from V and 6 bases from J, the gap between germline ends came to 19 bases. This CDR3 comprises 16 residues. The CDR3 reads CASSATGEGKDEKLFF. The CDR3, as DNA: TGTGCCAGCAGCGCGACGGGTGAGGGAAAGGATGAAAAACTGTTTTTT.

The V and J genes are TRBV5-4 and TRBJ2-5; 7 nucleotides match TRBD1. Germline lookup yields CDR1 SGHNT and CDR2 YYREEE (reference sequence). V lost 1 base to trimming and J lost 5 bases; unmatched junction nucleotides: 5. The CDR3 is 14 amino acids. In DNA, the CDR3 is TGTGCCAGCAGCTTGAATGACAGGGTGGAGACCCAGTACTTC. Translating it yields CASSLNDRVETQYF.

This chain connects TRBV6-1 to TRBJ2-5; the match to TRBD1 covers 7 bases. In germline, CDR1 is MNHNS, CDR2 SASEGT. The CDR3 is made up of 13 amino acids. V gave up 4 bases and J gave up 2 bases; unmatched junction bases: 1. The CDR3 region has the DNA TGTGCCAGCAGTGGGGGACAGCAAGAGACCCAGTACTTC. Translated, it gives CASSGGQQETQYF.

The chain uses TRBV19 and TRBJ2-7; 12 positions agree with TRBD1. CDR3 length: 15 amino acids. Trimming at V came to 3 bases and at J to 7 bases, leaving 7 bases not matched to a gene. The germline gives CDR1 LNHDA, CDR2 SQIVND (reference sequence). In DNA form, the CDR3 reads TGTGCCAGTAGTATGCCGGGACAGGGGGCTAGAGAGCAGTACTTC. Its translation: CASSMPGQGAREQYF.

This rearrangement joins TRBV10-2 to TRBJ2-4, with 13 bases identical to TRBD2. This CDR3 contains 15 residues. With 3 bases clipped from V and 10 bases from J, the junction kept 6 bases outside the gene matches. Per the germline V gene, CDR1 is WSHSY and CDR2 is SAAADI. CDR3 sequence reads: CASSETSGGAWIQYF. In DNA form, the CDR3 reads TGCGCCAGCAGTGAAACTAGCGGGGGGGCTTGGATTCAGTACTTC.

This chain connects TRBV25-1 to TRBJ1-1, with D hard to call. Per germline, CDR1 MGHDK and CDR2 SYGVNS. V shed 6 bases and J shed 0 bases, with 5 bases lying between them. The CDR3 length is 12 residues. The CDR3 loop is CASRRLNTEAFF. CDR3 coding DNA: TGTGCCAGCAGGCGTTTGAACACTGAAGCTTTCTTT.

With regard to this clone: Different DNA sequences within this sample yield the same CDR3. V gene TRBV5-1 combines with J gene TRBJ2-5, with a tentative D call TRBD2 (6 bases). The CDR3 is 14 amino acids. V lost 0 bases to trimming and J lost 3 bases, with 9 bases between them. Per germline, CDR1 SGHRS and CDR2 YFSETQ. The DNA of the CDR3 is TGCGCCAGCAGCTTGGCCGGAGGGGAAGAGACCCAGTACTTC. It codes for CASSLAGGEETQYF.

As for this clone: This sequence may be a read error, since a much larger clone differs from it by one base. The gene calls are TRBV28 and TRBJ2-7; no clear D gene. CDR1 and CDR2 (germline): MDHEN, SYDVKM. The CDR3 loop spans 10 amino acids. The ends were cut back, 4 bases at V and 3 bases at J, with 1 base in the middle. CDR3 nucleotide sequence: TGTGCCAGCAGTTACTACGAGCAGTACTTC. Its translation is CASSYYEQYF.

The rearrangement uses TRBV30 and TRBJ1-4; D call uncertain. This CDR3 has 13 amino acids. Germline-derived CDR1 and CDR2 are GTSNPN and SVGIG (reference sequence). Trimming cost V 3 bases and J 8 bases, with 13 bases left between them. The CDR3 DNA follows: TGTGCCTGGAGCATTCTGGGAGGCGAAAAACTGTTTTTT. This translates into CAWSILGGEKLFF.

Here the CDR3 reads CSVRINRGPYEQYF. The CDR3 bases are TGCAGCGTACGAATAAACAGGGGGCCCTACGAGCAGTACTTC. This chain uses TRBV29-1 with TRBJ2-7, with 9 bases that match TRBD1. After removal of 6 bases from V and 2 bases from J, the junction contained 8 bases not matched to a gene. The V gene's germline CDR1 is SQVTM and CDR2 ANQGSEA. The CDR3 has 14 residues.

J is TRBJ2-5 and V is TRBV5-1; TRBD2 aligns across 12 bases. With V trimmed by 10 bases and J by 2 bases, 12 bases remained unmatched. The CDR3 covers 16 residues. CDR1 is SGHRS, CDR2 YFSETQ, per germline. CDR3 sequence: CAPSRLAGAEQETQYF. In DNA, the CDR3 is TGCGCCCCGTCGCGACTAGCGGGGGCTGAGCAAGAGACCCAGTACTTC. Combining the CDR3 with reference TRBV5-1 and TRBJ2-5 gives the whole variable domain KAGVTQTPRYLIKTRGQQVTLSCSPISGHRSVSWYQQTPGQGLQFLFEYFSETQRNKGNFPGRFSGRQFSNSRSEMNVSTLELGDSALYLCAPSRLAGAEQETQYFGPGTRLLVL.

This rearrangement joins TRBV10-1 to TRBJ1-1; D unresolved. In germline, CDR1 is WNHNN, CDR2 SYGVQD (reference sequence). Trimming stripped 4 bases from V and 7 bases from J, with 7 bases between. This CDR3 is built from 11 residues. Here the CDR3 reads CASSADFEAFF. In DNA form, the CDR3 reads TGCGCCAGCAGTGCGGACTTTGAAGCTTTCTTT.

This chain connects TRBV4-1 to TRBJ2-4, with D uncertain. V was pared by 1 base and J by 1 base, with 11 bases between. The CDR3 has 16 residues. Per the germline V gene, CDR1 is MGHRA and CDR2 is YSYEKL. The CDR3 is CASSQGTERAKNIQYF. The CDR3 nucleotides read TGCGCCAGCAGCCAAGGAACAGAACGGGCCAAAAACATTCAGTACTTC.

V gene TRBV18 combines with J gene TRBJ2-3; D is unclear. Germline values: CDR1 KGHSH, CDR2 LQKENI. The germline V and J ends were trimmed by 6 bases and 3 bases, with 10 bases remaining between them. The CDR3 is 13 amino acids. The CDR3 DNA follows: TGTGCCAGCTCCCGGGTAATGACAGATACGCAGTATTTT. Translating it yields CASSRVMTDTQYF.

The chain uses TRBV7-9 and TRBJ2-7, with a possible D match to TRBD2 (6 bases). Trimming shortened V by 3 bases and J by 4 bases, and 10 bases separated the two germline ends. The CDR3 loop spans 13 amino acids. The germline V gene has CDR1 SEHNR and CDR2 FQNEAQ (reference sequence). The CDR3 DNA sequence: TGTGCCAGCAGCTTCAACGCGGGGTACGAGCAGTACTTC. Its protein is CASSFNAGYEQYF.

In the case of this clone: The junction shows a germline mismatch at one end, possibly a read error. The chain uses TRBV7-6 and TRBJ2-2; 7 bases fit TRBD1. CDR1 is SGHVS and CDR2 is FNYEAQ in the germline V gene. This CDR3 region has 15 residues. The CDR3: CASSSTGWATGEPFF. The CDR3 nucleotides are TGTGCCAGCAGCTCGACAGGGTGGGCCACCGGGGAGCCGTTTTTT.